The 14 T cell receptor beta chains listed next were all sequenced from one sample in a study of T cells in tuberculosis. The table came from immunoSEQ multiplex PCR; TCRdb's copy has only in-frame clones and leaves some out. The sample includes over 40,000 clones, 90% to 95% of them seen just once. Sequencing used PBMCs. Source of these receptors: a donor aged 10 to 29 with latent tuberculosis or without tuberculosis infection.

The genes are TRBV27 and TRBJ2-7, with 10 bases that match TRBD1. Germline values: CDR1 MNHEY, CDR2 SMNVEV (reference sequence). The CDR3 is 13 residues long. Losses at the gene ends were 5 bases for V and 5 bases for J; bases not matched to a gene: 3. The CDR3 here is CASSDRGPHEQYF. The CDR3 DNA sequence: TGTGCCAGCAGTGACAGGGGGCCCCACGAGCAGTACTTC.

The rearrangement uses TRBV6-1 and TRBJ1-5; no firm D call. The CDR3 runs to 15 residues. Trimming pared 2 bases from V and 4 bases from J, leaving 12 bases between. Germline V gene lookup returns CDR1 MNHNS and CDR2 SASEGT. The CDR3 DNA sequence: TGTGCCAGCAGTGAATGGAGGGAAGCGAATCAGCCCCAGCATTTT. Encoded protein: CASSEWREANQPQHF.

This clone was found once. V and J are TRBV30 and TRBJ2-7; D gene ambiguous. Germline V gives CDR1 GTSNPN, CDR2 SVGIG (reference sequence). Trimming pared 1 base from V and 0 bases from J, leaving 13 bases between. This CDR3 has 15 amino acids. The CDR3: CAWSGGDKSSYEQYF. CDR3 sequence (DNA): TGTGCCTGGAGTGGTGGTGATAAGAGCTCCTACGAGCAGTACTTC.

This chain connects TRBV29-1 to TRBJ2-2; tentative D call: TRBD1 (6 bases). This CDR3 comprises 13 residues. With 6 bases removed from V and 6 bases from J, the gap between germline ends came to 14 bases. The V gene's germline CDR1 is SQVTM and CDR2 ANQGSEA. CDR3 protein: CSVAGVAAGELFF. The CDR3 DNA reads as TGCAGCGTAGCAGGGGTCGCGGCCGGGGAGCTGTTTTTT.

This clone turned up a few times. The chain couples TRBV5-1 to TRBJ1-4; no definite D call. CDR1 SGHRS and CDR2 YFSETQ come from the germline V gene. V was trimmed by 4 bases and J by 4 bases, leaving 8 bases between them. The length of the CDR3 is 13 residues. The CDR3 loop reads CASSKRVNEKLFF. CDR3 DNA: TGCGCCAGCAGCAAGAGGGTTAATGAAAAACTGTTTTTT.

In its sample, this clone was seen once. V usage is TRBV6-5 and J usage is TRBJ1-1; D gene uncertain. Germline assignment: CDR1 MNHEY and CDR2 SVGAGI. The CDR3 consists of 16 residues. V gave up 3 bases and J gave up 1 base, with 15 bases separating them. The CDR3 bases are TGTGCCAGCAGTTATTCGTCAGGATCCTCGAACACTGAAGCTTTCTTT. This encodes CASSYSSGSSNTEAFF.

This chain connects TRBV4-2 to TRBJ1-2; D call uncertain. V lost 3 bases and J lost 0, with 20 bases in between. Germline values: CDR1 LGHNA, CDR2 YNFKEQ. CDR3 length equals 18 residues. The CDR3 region is CASSQAVYKSPTNYGYTF. CDR3 DNA sequence: TGTGCCAGCAGCCAGGCGGTATACAAGAGCCCAACTAACTATGGCTACACCTTC.

Here the CDR3 DNA reads TGTGCCAGCAGCTCTGACAGGTCTAGCAATGAGCAGTTCTTC. This gives the protein CASSSDRSSNEQFF. The V gene is TRBV11-2, the J gene TRBJ2-1; possibly TRBD1 for D (6 bases). CDR1 is SGHAT and CDR2 is FQNNGV in the germline V gene. V lost 4 bases and J 6 bases, leaving 13 bases between the germline ends. CDR3 size: 14 residues. Supplemented by reference TRBV11-2 and TRBJ2-1, the full variable domain reads EAGVAQSPRYKIIEKRQSVAFWCNPISGHATLYWYQQILGQGPKLLIQFQNNGVVDDSQLPKDRFSAERLKGVDSTLKIQPAKLEDSAVYLCASSSDRSSNEQFFGPGTRLTVL.

The genes are TRBV18 and TRBJ1-5; no reliable D call. Deletions cut 1 base from V and 3 bases from J, with 7 bases between. The CDR3 length is 14 residues. Germline loops: CDR1 KGHSH, CDR2 LQKENI. CDR3 nucleotide sequence: TGTGCCAGCTCACCACGAGAAATCAATCAGCCCCAGCATTTT. Its protein product is CASSPREINQPQHF.

The chain uses TRBV6-4 and TRBJ2-1; TRBD2 matches at 8 bases. The CDR3 loop spans 14 amino acids. The V gene's germline CDR1 is MRHNA and CDR2 SNTAGT. With V trimmed by 3 bases and J by 5 bases, 3 bases remained unmatched. The CDR3 spells CASSEGGRHNEQFF. DNA for the CDR3: TGTGCCAGCAGTGAAGGCGGGAGGCACAATGAGCAGTTCTTC.

V and J are TRBV5-4 and TRBJ2-3, with 7 bases fitting TRBD2. There are 15 residues in the CDR3. CDR1 and CDR2 from the germline V gene are SGHNT and YYREEE (reference sequence). J was trimmed by 14 bases and V by 2 bases; bases with no gene match: 17. CDR3 sequence (DNA): TGTGCCAGCAGCTTTCTGGGATTGGGGGAGGGCCGGCGGTATTTT. Translated, it gives CASSFLGLGEGRRYF.

The chain has TRBV5-6 and TRBJ1-3; D unclear. The V gene's germline CDR1 is SGHDT and CDR2 YYEEEE. V shed 2 bases and J shed 3 bases, with 9 bases lying between them. The CDR3 spans 14 residues. CDR3 bases: TGTGCCAGCAGCTTTCCCCCGGGTGGAAACACCATATATTTT. Protein sequence: CASSFPPGGNTIYF.

The genes are TRBV7-2 and TRBJ2-5, with D perhaps TRBD2 (6 bases). The V end was cut by 3 bases, the J end by 3 bases, with 8 bases between. This CDR3 contains 13 residues. Looked up from germline, CDR1 is SGHTA and CDR2 is FQGNSA. The DNA of the CDR3 is TGTGCCAGCAGCTTTAGCGGAAAAGAGACCCAGTACTTC. Protein sequence: CASSFSGKETQYF.

The chain employs TRBV11-2 and TRBJ2-3; weak D call: TRBD2 (5 bases). V was cut by 2 bases and J by 9 bases, with 18 bases left in between. In germline, CDR1 is SGHAT, CDR2 FQNNGV. The CDR3 loop spans 15 amino acids. The DNA for the CDR3 is TGTGCCAGCAGCTTACTAAGTGGGAGTTCGGAGACGCAGTATTTT. This sequence encodes CASSLLSGSSETQYF.